A selection of T cell receptor beta chains follows, all from one sample in a study of blood T cell repertoires in COVID-19. Clones were read by immunoSEQ multiplex PCR, and TCRdb kept only the in-frame ones, dropping some. The data contain about 98,000 clones, approximately 79% of them singletons. The sample taken for sequencing was peripheral blood. These TCRs come from an older man with active or convalescent COVID-19. The CDR3 runs from the conserved cysteine through the conserved F or W. A D gene is named only where the DNA matches it firmly. Part of the rows lack a size; the others show once, few, many or a class for expanded clones.

>NA|NA|TRBJ2-2|TRBV9
TGTGCCAGCAGCCGAGGGCCCGGGGAGCTGTTTTTT
CASSRGPGELFF
>TRBD1|few|TRBJ1-5|TRBV28
TGTGCCAGCGGTCAGGGGGGTCAGCCCCAGCATTTT
CASGQGGQPQHF
>NA|NA|TRBJ2-2|TRBV4-1
TGCGCCAGCAGCCAAGGACAGATAAACACCGGGGAGCTGTTTTTT
CASSQGQINTGELFF
>NA|few|TRBJ1-1|TRBV5-1
TGCGCCAGCAGCTTGGGCGGGACGAAGAACACTGAAGCTTTCTTT
CASSLGGTKNTEAFF
>TRBD2|NA|TRBJ2-7|TRBV5-5
TGTGCCAGCAGCTTGGGCAGGACTAGCGGGGGTTACGAGCAGTACTTC
CASSLGRTSGGYEQYF
>NA|NA|TRBJ2-7|TRBV10-3
TGTGCCATCAGTGAGTCGGGCAGGGCCCCCCACGAGCAGTACTTC
CAISESGRAPHEQYF
>NA|NA|TRBJ2-1|TRBV19
TGTGCCAGTAGTGACAGTCCCTCACGAAATGAGCAGTTCTTC
CASSDSPSRNEQFF
>TRBD1|few|TRBJ1-2|TRBV15
TGTGCCACCAGCAGTGCGGGACAGGGCGGGGGCTACACCTTC
CATSSAGQGGGYTF
>TRBD2|NA|TRBJ2-1|TRBV5-1
TGCGCCAGCAGGAATGGGGGGACTAGCAATGAGCAGTTCTTC
CASRNGGTSNEQFF
>NA|once|TRBJ2-5|TRBV5-1
TGCGCCAGCAGCTACCAGAGCGGAGAGACCCAGTACTTC
CASSYQSGETQYF
>TRBD1|NA|TRBJ1-2|TRBV6-5
TGTGCCAGCAGTTCCCGACAGGGGGCTACCTTAAATGGCTACACCTTC
CASSSRQGATLNGYTF
>TRBD1|NA|TRBJ1-4|TRBV19
TGTGCCAGTAGGCCGACAGGGGGTAATGAAAAACTGTTTTTT
CASRPTGGNEKLFF
>TRBD2|NA|TRBJ2-5|TRBV19
TGTGCCAGTAGACAGCGGGGGAGCCCCCAAGAGACCCAGTACTTC
CASRQRGSPQETQYF
>NA|NA|TRBJ2-1|TRBV12-3/TRBV12-4
TGTGCCAGCAGTTCACTCTCCCGGCAGTTCTTC
CASSSLSRQFF
>NA|few|TRBJ1-2|TRBV7-2
TGTGCCAGCAGTTTCGACAGAAACTATGGCTACACCTTC
CASSFDRNYGYTF
>TRBD2|few|TRBJ2-3|TRBV5-4
TGTGCCAGCAGCGGTGAGGGGCGGGGGGGAACAGATACGCAGTATTTT
CASSGEGRGGTDTQYF
>NA|once|TRBJ1-5|TRBV19
TGTGCCAGTAGTCCCCAGGGTTTGGGACAGCCCCAGCATTTT
CASSPQGLGQPQHF
>TRBD1|NA|TRBJ1-3|TRBV7-9
TGTGCCAGCAGCCGGACAGGGCGATCCTCTGGAAACACCATATATTTT
CASSRTGRSSGNTIYF
>NA|NA|TRBJ1-1|TRBV5-1
TGCGCCAGCAGCCCCAGGGGTATGAACACTGAAGCTTTCTTT
CASSPRGMNTEAFF
>TRBD1|NA|TRBJ1-5|TRBV7-6
TGTGCCAGCAGTCCAGACAGGGGTTCTCAGCCCCAGCATTTT
CASSPDRGSQPQHF
>TRBD1|NA|TRBJ2-3|TRBV30
TGTGCCTGGAGTTCCGGGACAGGGGCCACAGATACGCAGTATTTT
CAWSSGTGATDTQYF
>TRBD1|few|TRBJ2-7|TRBV4-1
TGCGCCAGCAGCCAGTATAAAGGACAGGGAAGATACGAGCAGTACTTC
CASSQYKGQGRYEQYF
>TRBD1|NA|TRBJ1-2|TRBV18
TGTGCCAGCTCACCGACAAGGACAGGAGACTATGGCTACACCTTC
CASSPTRTGDYGYTF
>NA|NA|TRBJ2-1|TRBV5-4
TGTGCCAGCAGCCCGGACTCCTCGTACAATGAGCAGTTCTTC
CASSPDSSYNEQFF
>TRBD1|NA|TRBJ2-6|TRBV19
TGTGCCAGTAGTGCCCGGGACAGGGGAGCTGGGGCCAACGTCCTGACTTTC
CASSARDRGAGANVLTF
>TRBD1|NA|TRBJ1-1|TRBV18
TGTGCCAGCTCACTAAAAACAGGGGGCCAGAACACTGAAGCTTTCTTT
CASSLKTGGQNTEAFF
>NA|NA|TRBJ2-3|TRBV12-5
TGTGCTAGTGGTTGGGATACAGGGCGTTCAGATACGCAGTATTTT
CASGWDTGRSDTQYF
>TRBD1|many|TRBJ2-1|TRBV7-2
TGTGCCAGCAGCTTTAACAGGGGGAATGAGCAGTTCTTC
CASSFNRGNEQFF
>TRBD2|many|TRBJ2-5|TRBV5-6
TGTGCCAGCAGCTTGGCCCCAGCGGGGGGGCGGGAGACCCAGTACTTC
CASSLAPAGGRETQYF
>NA|NA|TRBJ1-2|TRBV6-5
TGTGCCAGCAGTCAGTACCAGGGGAACTATGGCTACACCTTC
CASSQYQGNYGYTF
>NA|NA|TRBJ1-3|TRBV3-1/TRBV3-2
TGTGCCAGCAGCCAAGGAGCTGGACTTGGAAACACCATATATTTT
CASSQGAGLGNTIYF
>TRBD1|NA|TRBJ2-2|TRBV5-8
TGTGCCAGCAGAAAAGACAGGGGTGGTATCACCGGGGAGCTGTTTTTT
CASRKDRGGITGELFF
>TRBD2|NA|TRBJ2-2|TRBV27
TGTGCCAGCAGAAAGGCGGGGGGAACCGGGGAGCTGTTTTTT
CASRKAGGTGELFF
>NA|NA|TRBJ2-2|TRBV18
TGTGCCAGCTCCCTCGGGGGAGGTGCTAACACCGGGGAGCTGTTTTTT
CASSLGGGANTGELFF
>TRBD2|NA|TRBJ2-1|TRBV5-4
TGTGCCAGCAGCCCTGGACTAGCGGGGAGTGAGCAGTTCTTC
CASSPGLAGSEQFF
>TRBD2|NA|TRBJ2-3|TRBV2
TGTGCCAGCAGTGAAGATACTAGCGGGGGCTTAGCAGATACGCAGTATTTT
CASSEDTSGGLADTQYF
>NA|NA|TRBJ1-1|TRBV30
TGTGCCTGGAGTTCTATACAGACGAACACTGAAGCTTTCTTT
CAWSSIQTNTEAFF
>NA|NA|TRBJ1-4|TRBV9
TGTGCCAGCAGCGTACATGTTGGGACTGAGGATGAAAAACTGTTTTTT
CASSVHVGTEDEKLFF
>TRBD1|once|TRBJ1-4|TRBV7-9
TGTGCCAGCAGGACAGGGGGGAATGAAAAACTGTTTTTT
CASRTGGNEKLFF
>NA|NA|TRBJ2-1|TRBV29-1
TGCAGCGTTGAATCTAGCAGGGAGCAGTTCTTC
CSVESSREQFF
>TRBD2|NA|TRBJ2-1|TRBV7-8
TGTGCCAGCAGCCCCTCATCCGGGACTAGGTTGAAGTTCTTC
CASSPSSGTRLKFF
>TRBD1|NA|TRBJ1-3|TRBV27
TGTGCCAGCAGCCCACAGGGGGCTGGAAACACCATATATTTT
CASSPQGAGNTIYF
>NA|NA|TRBJ2-2|TRBV3-1/TRBV3-2
TGTGCCAGCAGCCCGGGGATCGGGGGCGGGGAGCTGTTTTTT
CASSPGIGGGELFF
>NA|NA|TRBJ1-2|TRBV10-3
TGTGCCATCAGTGTCAACCCGACAGATGGCTACACCTTC
CAISVNPTDGYTF